The 24 T cell receptor beta chains below come from one sample, sequenced in a study of CD8+ T cells in alopecia areata. cDNA serving as the sequencing template came from extracted, reverse transcribed RNA. The method was immunoSEQ multiplex PCR; TCRdb's version includes in-frame clones alone and lacks a portion of them. The sample lists approximately 280,000 clones; about 62% were seen once. Treatment described: oral pan-JAK inhibitor, 5-10 mg twice daily. This sample comprised CD4+ T cells sorted from blood, obtained at week 24, from a patient treated with tofacitinib. The source of these receptors is a human donor with alopecia areata.

The chain employs TRBV29-1 and TRBJ1-2; TRBD1 matches at 7 bases. The ends lost 1 base at V and 1 base at J; junction bases unmatched: 3. This CDR3 has 14 residues. Germline CDR1 reads SQVTM; CDR2 reads ANQGSEA. The CDR3 sequence is CSVEGGTVNYGYTF. As DNA, the CDR3 is TGCAGCGTTGAAGGCGGGACAGTTAACTATGGCTACACCTTC. Using reference TRBV29-1 and TRBJ1-2 for the parts outside the CDR3, the full variable domain is SAVISQKPSRDICQRGTSLTIQCQVDSQVTMMFWYRQQPGQSLTLIATANQGSEATYESGFVIDKFPISRPNLTFSTLTVSNMSPEDSSIYLCSVEGGTVNYGYTFGSGTRLTVV.

The chain couples TRBV7-9 to TRBJ1-1; D gene unclear. The CDR3 covers 14 residues. From germline, CDR1 is SEHNR and CDR2 FQNEAQ (reference sequence). The V end lost 5 bases, the J end lost 1 base, and 11 bases lay between the germline ends. The CDR3 sequence: CASSPTGRNTEAFF. CDR3 DNA: TGTGCCAGCAGCCCCACCGGGCGGAACACTGAAGCTTTCTTT.

As to this clone: One base away lies a much larger clone, so this may be a sequencing read error. The sample has other DNA sequences that encode this CDR3 too. The V and J genes are TRBV7-2 and TRBJ2-7; no clear D. Germline V gives CDR1 SGHTA, CDR2 FQGNSA. The V end was cut by 4 bases, the J end by 2 bases, with 3 bases between. The CDR3 totals 11 residues. The CDR3 protein is CASSSAYEQYF. The DNA of the CDR3 is TGTGCCAGCAGCTCAGCCTACGAGCAGTACTTC.

The rearrangement uses TRBV5-1 and TRBJ1-1; D is unresolved. CDR3 size: 14 residues. CDR1 and CDR2 from the germline V gene are SGHRS and YFSETQ. Trimming took 4 bases from V and 4 from J, leaving 14 bases between them. The CDR3 spells CASSPSSFPTEAFF. In DNA form, the CDR3 reads TGCGCCAGCAGCCCCTCTTCCTTCCCCACTGAAGCTTTCTTT.

The table lists this clone with a few counts. The chain has TRBV30 and TRBJ2-5; no clear D gene. The CDR3 covers 12 residues. Trimming pared 2 bases from V and 2 bases from J, leaving 6 bases between. In germline, CDR1 is GTSNPN, CDR2 SVGIG (reference sequence). CDR3 region: CAWSRTQETQYF. The CDR3 nucleotides are TGTGCCTGGAGTCGAACTCAAGAGACCCAGTACTTC. Complete variable domain (other parts from reference TRBV30 and TRBJ2-5): SQTIHQWPATLVQPVGSPLSLECTVEGTSNPNLYWYRQAAGRGLQLLFYSVGIGQISSEVPQNLSASRPQDRQFILSSKKLLLSDSGFYLCAWSRTQETQYFGPGTRLLVL.

In this sample, this clone turned up a few times. This rearrangement joins TRBV28 to TRBJ2-7; no clear D gene. The CDR3 is 15 amino acids. Germline loops: CDR1 MDHEN, CDR2 SYDVKM. Trimming left V 8 bases short and J 0 bases short, with 17 bases between. DNA of the CDR3: TGTGCCAGCCTTGAATCAGGAGCCCTCTCCTACGAGCAGTACTTC. Protein product: CASLESGALSYEQYF.

The rearrangement joins TRBV30 to TRBJ1-2, with 7 bases matching TRBD1. The germline V gene encodes CDR1 GTSNPN and CDR2 SVGIG (reference sequence). The CDR3 runs to 15 residues. With 1 base clipped from V and 3 bases from J, the junction kept 8 bases outside the gene matches. CDR3 bases: TGTGCCTGGAGTGGGGGGAACAGGGGCCACTATGGCTACACCTTC. This sequence encodes CAWSGGNRGHYGYTF.

This clone was found a few times. The chain employs TRBV28 and TRBJ2-2, with TRBD1 as a possible D gene (5 bases). The CDR3 runs to 16 residues. The germline V and J ends were trimmed by 3 bases and 5 bases, with 16 bases remaining between them. CDR1 and CDR2 from the germline V gene are MDHEN and SYDVKM. DNA for the CDR3: TGTGCCAGCAGTTTTCGTCCCAGAAGGGGAACCGGGGAGCTGTTTTTT. It translates to CASSFRPRRGTGELFF.

This chain uses TRBV7-2 with TRBJ1-5; the D gene is possibly TRBD1 (5 bases). Per the germline V gene, CDR1 is SGHTA and CDR2 is FQGNSA. Trimming shortened V by 4 bases and J by 4 bases, and 14 bases separated the two germline ends. The CDR3 sequence is 15 residues long. For the CDR3, the DNA is TGTGCCAGCAGCTCGGAAGGGACCTCGAATCAGCCCCAGCATTTT. It translates to CASSSEGTSNQPQHF. Filled out from reference TRBV7-2 and TRBJ1-5, the complete variable domain reads GAGVSQSPSNKVTEKGKDVELRCDPISGHTALYWYRQSLGQGLEFLIYFQGNSAPDKSGLPSDRFSAERTGGSVSTLTIQRTQQEDSAVYLCASSSEGTSNQPQHFGDGTRLSIL.

Only a few counts were recorded for this clone. This chain connects TRBV29-1 to TRBJ2-3; possibly TRBD2 for D (5 bases). Germline V gene sequence: CDR1 SQVTM, CDR2 ANQGSEA. The length of the CDR3 is 11 residues. V was trimmed by 5 bases and J by 3 bases, leaving 6 bases between them. CDR3 in amino acids: CSVRLTDTQYF. The CDR3 DNA reads TGCAGCGTTAGACTAACAGATACGCAGTATTTT.

The chain joins TRBV27 to TRBJ1-4, with D possibly being TRBD1 (6 bases). V shed 8 bases and J shed 4 bases, with 11 bases lying between them. The CDR3 length is 13 residues. Germline assignment: CDR1 MNHEY and CDR2 SMNVEV (reference sequence). CDR3: CASRQDLNEKLFF. CDR3 sequence (DNA): TGTGCCAGCCGACAGGACCTTAATGAAAAACTGTTTTTT.

This clone was recorded once. This CDR3 reads CASSPSGGDTQYF. The CDR3 nucleotides read TGTGCCAGCAGTCCCTCCGGCGGGGATACGCAGTATTTT. V gene TRBV6-5 combines with J gene TRBJ2-3; weak D call: TRBD2 (5 bases). The V end lost 5 bases, the J end lost 6 bases, and 12 bases lay between the germline ends. Per germline, CDR1 MNHEY and CDR2 SVGAGI. The CDR3 has 13 amino acids.

J is TRBJ2-3 and V is TRBV11-2; 13 bases are a match to TRBD2. The CDR3 has 17 residues. Germline V lookup: CDR1 SGHAT, CDR2 FQNNGV. V was pared by 4 bases and J by 2 bases, with 6 bases of the junction left unmatched. CDR3 in DNA: TGTGCCAGCAGCTCCTGGACTAGCGGGGGTAACACAGATACGCAGTATTTT. Residues: CASSSWTSGGNTDTQYF.

This chain uses TRBV7-2 with TRBJ2-7, with D possibly being TRBD1 or TRBD2 (6 bases each). Between the trimmed V and J ends, which lost 2 bases and 4 bases, there was a span of 24 bases. CDR3 length: 18 residues. CDR1 and CDR2 (germline): SGHTA, FQGNSA. CDR3 protein: CASSLRVSDRPGGYEQYF. The DNA of the CDR3 is TGTGCCAGCAGCTTACGCGTTTCAGACAGGCCCGGGGGATACGAGCAGTACTTC.

Remarks on this clone: Possible read error: a much larger clone is one base away. The J gene is TRBJ2-5, the V gene TRBV6-5; D ambiguous. V was trimmed by 4 bases and J by 2 bases, leaving 2 bases between them. The CDR3 consists of 11 residues. The germline V gene encodes CDR1 MNHEY and CDR2 SVGAGI. The CDR3 protein is CASSSQETQYF. The CDR3 nucleotides are TGTGCCAGCAGTTCGCAAGAGACCCAGTACTTC.

V and J are TRBV30 and TRBJ2-2, with 10 bases matching TRBD1. With V trimmed by 7 bases and J by 4 bases, 6 bases remained unmatched. CDR3 length: 14 residues. Germline V gene data show CDR1 as GTSNPN and CDR2 as SVGIG (reference sequence). The CDR3: CASPTGGLTGELFF. DNA for the CDR3: TGTGCCTCCCCGACAGGGGGCCTCACCGGGGAGCTGTTTTTT.

This clone was seen many times. The genes are TRBV19 and TRBJ2-1; D possibly matches TRBD1 or TRBD2 (5 bases each). Deletions cut 3 bases from V and 10 bases from J, with 19 bases between. The CDR3 length is 15 residues. CDR1 and CDR2 from the germline V gene are LNHDA and SQIVND (reference sequence). CDR3 sequence reads: CASSMTGALLGEQFF. In DNA form, the CDR3 reads TGTGCCAGTAGTATGACCGGGGCCTTACTGGGGGAGCAGTTCTTC.

This sequence joins TRBV6-6 and TRBJ2-5; D is perhaps TRBD2 (7 bases). Germline CDR1 MNHNY, CDR2 SVGAGI (reference sequence). Deletions cut 0 bases from V and 5 bases from J, with 10 bases between. The CDR3 spans 14 residues. This chain's CDR3 is CASSYSGGRETQYF. The CDR3 nucleotides read TGTGCCAGCAGTTACTCGGGGGGGCGGGAGACCCAGTACTTC.

The chain combines TRBV5-1 with TRBJ1-6; TRBD1 might be the D (5 bases). V gave up 2 bases and J gave up 10 bases, with 7 bases separating them. CDR3 length: 12 amino acids. From germline, CDR1 is SGHRS and CDR2 YFSETQ. For the CDR3, the DNA is TGCGCCAGCAGCTTCGGGGACTCACCCCTCCACTTT. Translation: CASSFGDSPLHF.

In DNA, the CDR3 is TGCGCCAGCAGCTTGTCCGGGACAGGGTTAGGAGGCTACACCTTC. It encodes CASSLSGTGLGGYTF. V usage is TRBV4-3 and J usage is TRBJ1-2, with 9 bases fitting TRBD1. This CDR3 spans 15 amino acids. Trimming cost V 5 bases and J 8 bases; bases outside gene matches: 12. Germline assignment: CDR1 LGHNA and CDR2 YSLEER.

V and J are TRBV4-1 and TRBJ2-6; the D is unclear. V gave up 6 bases and J gave up 2 bases, with 5 bases separating them. The V gene's germline CDR1 is MGHRA and CDR2 YSYEKL. The CDR3 has 13 residues. CDR3 in amino acids: CASRGTGANVLTF. The CDR3 DNA reads TGCGCCAGCAGGGGTACTGGGGCCAACGTCCTGACTTTC.

The chain recombines TRBV5-1 with TRBJ2-5; D remains ambiguous. V was trimmed by 4 bases and J by 2 bases, leaving 3 bases between them. Germline V gene lookup returns CDR1 SGHRS and CDR2 YFSETQ. The CDR3 spans 11 residues. DNA of the CDR3: TGCGCCAGCAGCCAACAAGAGACCCAGTACTTC. Amino acids: CASSQQETQYF.

The rearrangement links TRBV29-1 to TRBJ1-6; D remains ambiguous. Germline V gene sequence: CDR1 SQVTM, CDR2 ANQGSEA. This CDR3 is built from 14 residues. Trimming took off 7 bases at V and 0 bases at J, with 10 bases between the two ends. CDR3 protein: CSATPSSYNSPLHF. CDR3 bases: TGCAGCGCTACCCCGAGCTCCTATAATTCACCCCTCCACTTT.

This clone was picked up a small number of times. The chain joins TRBV7-8 to TRBJ1-6; 7 positions match TRBD1. This CDR3 is 13 amino acids long. CDR1 is SGHVS, CDR2 FQNEAQ, per germline. V was clipped by 5 bases and J by 9 bases; unmatched bases: 4. The CDR3 loop reads CASSQGVGSPLHF. The CDR3 region has the DNA TGTGCCAGCAGCCAGGGGGTGGGTTCACCCCTCCACTTT.